These T cell receptor beta chains were read from a single sample in a study of blood T cell repertoires in COVID-19. This table comes from immunoSEQ multiplex PCR, and its TCRdb copy is limited to in-frame clones, with some not included. The table has about 55,000 clones, 82% seen once. Specimen: peripheral blood. The origin of the receptors is a human donor in a cohort sampled during active or convalescent COVID-19. CDR3s include the opening cysteine and the closing phenylalanine or tryptophan. A D gene is named only where the DNA matches it firmly. Clone sizes are given selectively: once, few, many, or a class where the clone is expanded.

TRBV7-9	TRBJ1-4	-	-	TGTGCCAGCAGCTCACACGAAACCGGGGAAAAACTGTTTTTT	CASSSHETGEKLFF
TRBV7-2	TRBJ2-1	-	once	TGTGCCAGCAGCTTGGACCGAGGGGGCTACAATGAGCAGTTCTTC	CASSLDRGGYNEQFF
TRBV6-6	TRBJ1-4	TRBD1	-	TGTGCCAGCAGTACGAGACAGGGGGCGACTAATGAAAAACTGTTTTTT	CASSTRQGATNEKLFF
TRBV10-3	TRBJ2-5	TRBD1	-	TGTGCCATCAGTGGGGGGACAGGGGGAGAGACCCAGTACTTC	CAISGGTGGETQYF
TRBV5-4	TRBJ2-3	-	-	TGTGCCAGCAGCCCCCCTTGGAGGGGCGAGAACGCAGATACGCAGTATTTT	CASSPPWRGENADTQYF
TRBV28	TRBJ2-2	-	-	TGTGCCAGCAGGGGGGCGGGGGCCAACACCGGGGAGCTGTTTTTT	CASRGAGANTGELFF
TRBV11-1	TRBJ1-5	TRBD1	-	TGTGCCAGCAGCGTGACAGGGGGGGACAATCAGCCCCAGCATTTT	CASSVTGGDNQPQHF
TRBV3-1/TRBV3-2	TRBJ2-1	TRBD1	once	TGTGCCAGCAGCCAAGTCGGGACAGGGGCCATCAATGAGCAGTTCTTC	CASSQVGTGAINEQFF
TRBV7-2	TRBJ2-3	TRBD2	once	TGTGCCAGCAGCTTAGTTGCGGGGGGGACCACAGATACGCAGTATTTT	CASSLVAGGTTDTQYF
TRBV27	TRBJ1-2	-	-	TGTGCCAGCAGACCGGACAGATTTAACTATGGCTACACCTTC	CASRPDRFNYGYTF
TRBV21-1	TRBJ1-5	-	-	TGTGCCAGCACCCATAAACGACAGGGGAGGCTCAGCAATCAGCCCCAGCATTTT	CASTHKRQGRLSNQPQHF
TRBV19	TRBJ1-5	-	-	TGTGCCAGTAGTCCCCCAGGGGCGGGTCAGCCCCAGCATTTT	CASSPPGAGQPQHF
TRBV29-1	TRBJ2-1	TRBD2	-	TGCAGCGTCGGTACTAGCGGGGGTTGGAATGAGCAGTTCTTC	CSVGTSGGWNEQFF
TRBV27	TRBJ2-3	TRBD2	-	TGTGCCAGCAGTTCACATTCCTCCCTAGCGGGGGGGACAGATACGCAGTATTTT	CASSSHSSLAGGTDTQYF
TRBV6-4	TRBJ2-1	TRBD1	once	TGTGCCAGCAGTGAACAGGGGGCTGGATTCAATGAGCAGTTCTTC	CASSEQGAGFNEQFF
TRBV5-8	TRBJ2-1	-	-	TGTGCCAGCACCTTGGGCGCGAGGGCGGGCAATGAGCAGTTCTTC	CASTLGARAGNEQFF
TRBV20-1	TRBJ2-3	TRBD2	once	TGCAGTGCTAGTTCCCCCCAGCGGGGGTCAGATACGCAGTATTTT	CSASSPQRGSDTQYF
TRBV6-2/TRBV6-3	TRBJ1-2	-	once	TGTGCCAGCAGTTACGGTGGGGCGCGGGGCTACACCTTC	CASSYGGARGYTF
TRBV2	TRBJ2-7	-	-	TGTGCCAGCGGAGGCAGCTCCTACGAGCAGTACTTC	CASGGSSYEQYF
TRBV7-6	TRBJ2-1	TRBD2	-	TGTGCCAGCAGCTTAATAGCGGGGGGGCAAGAGTACAATGAGCAGTTCTTC	CASSLIAGGQEYNEQFF
TRBV7-9	TRBJ2-5	-	-	TGTGCCAGCAGCCCTAGGGAGGAGACCCAGTACTTC	CASSPREETQYF
TRBV7-2	TRBJ2-7	TRBD2	-	TGTGCCAGCAGCTTAGCGACTAGCGGCTACTCCTACGAGCAGTACTTC	CASSLATSGYSYEQYF
TRBV24-1	TRBJ2-1	-	-	TGTGCCACCAGTGGGGGCAGTAGCTCCTACAATGAGCAGTTCTTC	CATSGGSSSYNEQFF
TRBV11-2	TRBJ1-3	-	-	TGTGCCAGCAGCTTAGGCAGCTCTGGAAACACCATATATTTT	CASSLGSSGNTIYF
TRBV6-5	TRBJ1-3	-	-	TGTGCCAGCAGTTCTGGGGCCTCTGGAAACACCATATATTTT	CASSSGASGNTIYF
TRBV6-2/TRBV6-3	TRBJ2-7	-	-	TGTGCCAGCAGCGACGGGCGGGGTTGGGAGCAGTACTTC	CASSDGRGWEQYF
TRBV5-1	TRBJ1-1	-	few	TGCGCCAGCAGCGTCGAGGGAGTCGCGAACACTGAAGCTTTCTTT	CASSVEGVANTEAFF
TRBV27	TRBJ2-5	-	-	TGTGCCAGCAGTCTCAGGACAGCCGAGACCCAGTACTTC	CASSLRTAETQYF
TRBV18	TRBJ1-3	-	-	TGTGCCAGCTCACCACCGAAGCCGGGCTCTGGAAACACCATATATTTT	CASSPPKPGSGNTIYF
TRBV4-1	TRBJ1-2	-	-	TGCGCCAGCAGCCCATCAGGAGGACAGTCCTCCTATGGCTACACCTTC	CASSPSGGQSSYGYTF
TRBV15	TRBJ2-2	-	-	TGTGCCACCAGCCCAGGGGCAGGCCCCCTCGAGAACACCGGGGAGCTGTTTTTT	CATSPGAGPLENTGELFF
TRBV9	TRBJ2-4	-	once	TGTGCCAGCAGCGTAGAAGGAGGCAAAAACATTCAGTACTTC	CASSVEGGKNIQYF
TRBV7-2	TRBJ2-2	-	-	TGTGCCAGCAGCCCAGGGATTGGGTATGGGGAGCTGTTTTTT	CASSPGIGYGELFF
TRBV27	TRBJ1-2	TRBD1	-	TGTGCCAGCAGTCCGAGGACAGGGGGGTCCCATAACTATGGCTACACCTTC	CASSPRTGGSHNYGYTF
TRBV9	TRBJ1-4	TRBD1	-	TGTGCCAGCAGCGTAGAATTCGATGGGACAGGTGGGACTCATGAAAAACTGTTTTTT	CASSVEFDGTGGTHEKLFF
TRBV18	TRBJ1-4	-	-	TGTGCCAGCTCCTCGCGGGGACGAACCGCCATTAATGAAAAACTGTTTTTT	CASSSRGRTAINEKLFF
TRBV7-6	TRBJ2-2	TRBD2	-	TGTGCCAGCGCCAGCGGGACTTTCTCCTTAACCGGGGAGCTGTTTTTT	CASASGTFSLTGELFF
TRBV20-1	TRBJ2-3	TRBD2	-	TGCAGTGCTAGTCGGCTAGCGGGGACTGTGAGAGATACGCAGTATTTT	CSASRLAGTVRDTQYF
TRBV4-3	TRBJ1-1	-	-	TGCGCCAGCAGCCAAATGACGGGGACTGAAGCTTTCTTT	CASSQMTGTEAFF
TRBV3-1/TRBV3-2	TRBJ2-1	TRBD2	-	TGTGCCAGCAGCCAACTTGGTAGCGGGGGGAGCTCCTACAATGAGCAGTTCTTC	CASSQLGSGGSSYNEQFF
TRBV6-2/TRBV6-3	TRBJ2-5	TRBD1	-	TGTGCCAGCAGTCTCCAGGACAGGGGTTTTCGGGAGACCCAGTACTTC	CASSLQDRGFRETQYF
TRBV5-1	TRBJ1-2	TRBD1	-	TGCGCCAGCAGCGCCGGACAGGGATATGGCTACACCTTC	CASSAGQGYGYTF
TRBV19	TRBJ2-2	TRBD1	-	TGTGCCAGTTCTTCCGGGACAGGGCACATCGGGGAGCTGTTTTTT	CASSSGTGHIGELFF
TRBV9	TRBJ2-5	-	-	TGTGCCAGCAGCGTAAGGGGCAGGGGGGACGGGACCCAGTACTTC	CASSVRGRGDGTQYF
TRBV25-1	TRBJ1-6	-	-	TGTGCCAGCAGTGATCGGACAGCCTCACCCCTCCACTTT	CASSDRTASPLHF
TRBV9	TRBJ1-1	TRBD1	-	TGTGCCAGCAGCCCGAACAGGGGGAACACTGAAGCTTTCTTT	CASSPNRGNTEAFF
TRBV6-6	TRBJ2-3	TRBD2	-	TGTGCCAGCACTAAGACTAGCTTCCCAGATACGCAGTATTTT	CASTKTSFPDTQYF
TRBV7-2	TRBJ1-5	TRBD1	few	TGTGCCAGCAGCCTATACGGGACAGGGGTTAGCAATCAGCCCCAGCATTTT	CASSLYGTGVSNQPQHF
TRBV4-2	TRBJ2-7	TRBD1	-	TGTGCCAGCAGCCAACCGGGACAGACCTACGAGCAGTACTTC	CASSQPGQTYEQYF
TRBV5-4	TRBJ2-7	TRBD2	-	TGTGCCAGCAGCTTGGGACTAGCGGCTTACTACGAGCAGTACTTC	CASSLGLAAYYEQYF
TRBV3-1/TRBV3-2	TRBJ2-2	TRBD1	-	TGTGCCAGCAGCGCCGCCCGGGACAGGCTTGGTGGGCTGTTTTTT	CASSAARDRLGGLFF
TRBV6-1	TRBJ2-7	-	-	TGTGCCAGCAGTGAAACCCGGACTGGCGAGCAGTACTTC	CASSETRTGEQYF
TRBV7-9	TRBJ2-3	TRBD2	-	TGTGCCTTCGGGGGGGGCAGCACAGATACGCAGTATTTT	CAFGGGSTDTQYF
TRBV7-3	TRBJ2-3	TRBD2	-	TGTGCCAGCAGCCCCTCGGGACTAGCGGGGGCAGGAGATACGCAGTATTTT	CASSPSGLAGAGDTQYF
TRBV24-1	TRBJ2-3	-	-	TGTGCCACCATGGGGGAGGTCGCAGATACGCAGTATTTT	CATMGEVADTQYF
TRBV7-9	TRBJ2-3	-	-	TGTGCCAGCAGCTTTTTGGCAGGTCCCACAGATACGCAGTATTTT	CASSFLAGPTDTQYF
TRBV5-1	TRBJ1-5	-	-	TGCGCCAGCAGCTTGGAAGGGGCAGCGAGCAATCAGCCCCAGCATTTT	CASSLEGAASNQPQHF
TRBV3-1/TRBV3-2	TRBJ2-5	TRBD2	-	TGTGCCAGCAGACCGACTAGCGGGGGGGCCCTAGAGACCCAGTACTTC	CASRPTSGGALETQYF
TRBV5-8	TRBJ1-1	-	-	TGTGCCAGCAGCTTGGCCGGCGGGTCATGGACTGAAGCTTTCTTT	CASSLAGGSWTEAFF
TRBV6-5	TRBJ1-5	TRBD1	-	TGTGCCAGCAGACAAGACAGGGTTCAGCCCCAGCATTTT	CASRQDRVQPQHF